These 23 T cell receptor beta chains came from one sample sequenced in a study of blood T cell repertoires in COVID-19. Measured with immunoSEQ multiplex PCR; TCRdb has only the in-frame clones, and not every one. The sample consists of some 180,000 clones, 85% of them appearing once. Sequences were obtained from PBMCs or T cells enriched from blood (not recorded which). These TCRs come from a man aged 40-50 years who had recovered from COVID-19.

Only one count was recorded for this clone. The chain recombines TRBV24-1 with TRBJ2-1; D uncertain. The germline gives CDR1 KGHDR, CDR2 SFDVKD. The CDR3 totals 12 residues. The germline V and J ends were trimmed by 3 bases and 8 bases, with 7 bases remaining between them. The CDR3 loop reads CATSDPSYEQFF. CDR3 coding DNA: TGTGCCACCAGTGATCCCTCTTATGAGCAGTTCTTC.

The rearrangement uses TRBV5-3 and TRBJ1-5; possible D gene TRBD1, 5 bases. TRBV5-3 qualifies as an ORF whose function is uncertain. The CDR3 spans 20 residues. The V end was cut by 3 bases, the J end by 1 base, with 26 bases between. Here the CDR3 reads CARSCRVGRDLPGSNQPQHF. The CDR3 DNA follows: TGTGCCAGAAGCTGTCGGGTGGGCAGGGATCTTCCAGGAAGCAATCAGCCCCAGCATTTT.

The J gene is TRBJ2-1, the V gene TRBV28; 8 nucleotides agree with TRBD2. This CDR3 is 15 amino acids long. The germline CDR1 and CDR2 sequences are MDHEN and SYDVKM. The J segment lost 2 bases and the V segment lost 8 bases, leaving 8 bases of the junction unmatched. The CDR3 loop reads CASLASGYTYNEQFF. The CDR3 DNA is TGTGCCAGCTTGGCTAGCGGGTACACCTACAATGAGCAGTTCTTC.

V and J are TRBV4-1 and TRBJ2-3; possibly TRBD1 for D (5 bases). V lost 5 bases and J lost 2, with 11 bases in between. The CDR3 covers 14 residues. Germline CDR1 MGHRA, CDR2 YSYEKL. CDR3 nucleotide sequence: TGCGCCAGCAGCTCCCGACAGAACACAGATACGCAGTATTTT. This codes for CASSSRQNTDTQYF.

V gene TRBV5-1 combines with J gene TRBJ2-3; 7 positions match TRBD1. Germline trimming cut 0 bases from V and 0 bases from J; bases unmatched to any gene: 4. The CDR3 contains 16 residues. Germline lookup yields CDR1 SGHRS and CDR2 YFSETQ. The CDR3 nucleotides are TGCGCCAGCAGCTTGGCGAGGGGGCTAAGCACAGATACGCAGTATTTT. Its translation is CASSLARGLSTDTQYF.

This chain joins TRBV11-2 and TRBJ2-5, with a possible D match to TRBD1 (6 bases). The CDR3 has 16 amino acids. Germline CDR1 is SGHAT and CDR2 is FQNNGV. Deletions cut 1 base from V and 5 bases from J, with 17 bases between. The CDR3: CASSLVVQGDRETQYF. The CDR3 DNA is TGTGCCAGCAGCTTAGTTGTACAAGGCGACAGGGAGACCCAGTACTTC.

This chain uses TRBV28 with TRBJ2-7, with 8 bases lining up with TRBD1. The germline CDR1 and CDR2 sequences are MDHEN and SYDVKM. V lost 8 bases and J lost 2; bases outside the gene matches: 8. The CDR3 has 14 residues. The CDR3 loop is CASFPGTGPYEQYF. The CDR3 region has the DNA TGTGCCAGCTTTCCCGGGACAGGACCCTACGAGCAGTACTTC.

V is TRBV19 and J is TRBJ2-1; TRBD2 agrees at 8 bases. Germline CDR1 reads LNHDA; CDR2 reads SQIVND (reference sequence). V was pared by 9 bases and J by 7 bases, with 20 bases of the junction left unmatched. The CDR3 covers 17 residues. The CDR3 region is CASQTGAGSGTGNEQFF. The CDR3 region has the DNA TGTGCCAGCCAAACTGGGGCAGGTAGCGGGACGGGGAATGAGCAGTTCTTC.

CDR3 in DNA: TGCGCCAGCAGTCCTGGACAGGGGGTAACTTCTGGAAACACCATATATTTT. The encoded protein is CASSPGQGVTSGNTIYF. The genes are TRBV4-1 and TRBJ1-3; 10 bases line up with TRBD1. The CDR3 is 17 residues long. Germline lookup yields CDR1 MGHRA and CDR2 YSYEKL. Trimming cost V 6 bases and J 1 base; bases outside gene matches: 9.

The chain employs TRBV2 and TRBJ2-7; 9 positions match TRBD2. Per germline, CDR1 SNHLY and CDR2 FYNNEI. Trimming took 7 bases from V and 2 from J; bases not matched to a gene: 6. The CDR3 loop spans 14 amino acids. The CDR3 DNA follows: TGTGCCAGCAAAGCGGGGGGTCTCCCCTACGAGCAGTACTTC. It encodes CASKAGGLPYEQYF.

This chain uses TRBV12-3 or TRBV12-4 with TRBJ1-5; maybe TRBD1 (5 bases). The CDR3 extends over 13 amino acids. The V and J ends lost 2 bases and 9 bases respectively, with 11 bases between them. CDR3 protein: CASSLSLGRPQHF. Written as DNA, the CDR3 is TGTGCCAGCAGTTTATCGTTGGGGCGGCCCCAGCATTTT.

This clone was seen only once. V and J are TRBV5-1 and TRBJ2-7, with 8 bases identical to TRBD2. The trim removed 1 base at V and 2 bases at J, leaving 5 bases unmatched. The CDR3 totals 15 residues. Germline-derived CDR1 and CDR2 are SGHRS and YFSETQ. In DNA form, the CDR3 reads TGCGCCAGCAGCTTGTCGGGGCGGGGGGCCTACGAGCAGTACTTC. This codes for CASSLSGRGAYEQYF.

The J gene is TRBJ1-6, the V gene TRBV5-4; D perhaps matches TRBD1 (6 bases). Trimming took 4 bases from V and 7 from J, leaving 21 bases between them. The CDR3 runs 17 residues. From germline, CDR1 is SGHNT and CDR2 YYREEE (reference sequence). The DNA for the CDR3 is TGTGCCAGCAGCATAACAGGGATCGCATTGGGGAATTCACCCCTCCACTTT. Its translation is CASSITGIALGNSPLHF.

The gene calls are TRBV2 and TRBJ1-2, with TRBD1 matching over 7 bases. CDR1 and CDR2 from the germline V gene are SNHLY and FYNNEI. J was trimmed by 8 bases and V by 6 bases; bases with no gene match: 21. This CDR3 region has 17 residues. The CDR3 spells CASRDPATGSFLWGYTF. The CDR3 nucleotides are TGTGCCAGCAGGGATCCGGCGACAGGGAGCTTCCTATGGGGCTACACCTTC.

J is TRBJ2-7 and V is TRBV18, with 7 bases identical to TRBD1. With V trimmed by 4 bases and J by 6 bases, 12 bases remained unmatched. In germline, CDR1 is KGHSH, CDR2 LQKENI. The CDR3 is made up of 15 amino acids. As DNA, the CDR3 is TGTGCCAGCTCACGAGGGGACAGACGAGGGGGCGAGCAGTACTTC. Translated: CASSRGDRRGGEQYF.

DNA for the CDR3: TGTGCCAGCAGTTTGGACAGGGGAAGCAATCAGCCCCAGCATTTT. This sequence encodes CASSLDRGSNQPQHF. The rearrangement links TRBV6-5 to TRBJ1-5, with TRBD1 matching over 9 bases. In germline, CDR1 is MNHEY, CDR2 SVGAGI. Trimming cost V 4 bases and J 1 base; bases outside gene matches: 2. The CDR3 covers 15 residues.

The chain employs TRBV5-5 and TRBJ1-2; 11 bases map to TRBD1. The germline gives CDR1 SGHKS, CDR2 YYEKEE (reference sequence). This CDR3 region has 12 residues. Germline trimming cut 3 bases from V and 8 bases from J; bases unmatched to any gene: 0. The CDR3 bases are TGTGCCAGCAGCTGGACAGGGGGCGGCTACACCTTC. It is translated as CASSWTGGGYTF.

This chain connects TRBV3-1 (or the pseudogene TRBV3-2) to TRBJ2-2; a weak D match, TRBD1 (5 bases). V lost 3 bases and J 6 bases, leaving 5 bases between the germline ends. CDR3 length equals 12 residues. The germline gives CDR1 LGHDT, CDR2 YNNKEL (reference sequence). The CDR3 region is CASSHRAGELFF. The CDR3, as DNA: TGTGCCAGCAGCCACAGGGCCGGGGAGCTGTTTTTT.

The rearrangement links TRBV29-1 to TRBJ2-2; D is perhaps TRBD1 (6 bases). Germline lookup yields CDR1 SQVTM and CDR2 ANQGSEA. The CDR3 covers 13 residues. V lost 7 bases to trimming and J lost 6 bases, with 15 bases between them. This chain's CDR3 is CSAGVGASGELFF. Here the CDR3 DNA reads TGCAGCGCCGGAGTGGGGGCATCCGGGGAGCTGTTTTTT.

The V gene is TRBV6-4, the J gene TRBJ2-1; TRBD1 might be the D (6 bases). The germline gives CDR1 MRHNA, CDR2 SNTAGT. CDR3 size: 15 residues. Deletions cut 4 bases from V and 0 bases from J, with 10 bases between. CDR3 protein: CASSAQGSSYNEQFF. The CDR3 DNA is TGTGCCAGCAGTGCCCAGGGGTCCTCCTACAATGAGCAGTTCTTC.

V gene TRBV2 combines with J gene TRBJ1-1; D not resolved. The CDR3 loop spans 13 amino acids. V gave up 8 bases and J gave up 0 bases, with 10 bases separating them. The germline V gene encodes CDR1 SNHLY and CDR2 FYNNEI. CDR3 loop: CASVRKMNTEAFF. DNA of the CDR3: TGTGCCAGCGTCAGGAAGATGAACACTGAAGCTTTCTTT.

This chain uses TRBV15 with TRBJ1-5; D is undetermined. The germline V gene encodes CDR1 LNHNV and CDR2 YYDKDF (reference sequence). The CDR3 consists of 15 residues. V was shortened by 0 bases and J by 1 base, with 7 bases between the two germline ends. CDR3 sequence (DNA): TGTGCCACCAGCAGAGATATGAGCAGCAATCAGCCCCAGCATTTT. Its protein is CATSRDMSSNQPQHF.

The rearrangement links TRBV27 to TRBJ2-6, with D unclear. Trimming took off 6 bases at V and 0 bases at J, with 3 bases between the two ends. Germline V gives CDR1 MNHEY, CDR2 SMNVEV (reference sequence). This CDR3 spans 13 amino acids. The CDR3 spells CASSISGANVLTF. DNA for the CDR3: TGTGCCAGCAGCATCTCTGGGGCCAACGTCCTGACTTTC.